The sequence of this TCR beta chain was determined in a study of blood T cell repertoires in COVID-19. The protocol was immunoSEQ multiplex PCR, while the TCRdb copy is restricted to in-frame clones and leaves out a portion. The sample contains over 15,000 clones, roughly 80% of which appear only once. The CDR3 is 13 residues long. Looked up from germline, CDR1 is SEHNR and CDR2 is FQNEAQ (reference sequence). The germline V and J ends were trimmed by 7 bases and 6 bases, with 15 bases remaining between them. Input material: peripheral blood. The source of this sequence is a man aged 60 to 75 with active or convalescent COVID-19. The chain links TRBV7-9 to TRBJ1-2; D call uncertain. Written as DNA, the CDR3 is TGTGCCAGCACCTCTCAATCGGTGAATGGCTACACCTTC. Its translation is CASTSQSVNGYTF. Variable domain in full (rest from reference TRBV7-9 and TRBJ1-2): DTGVSQNPRHKITKRGQNVTFRCDPISEHNRLYWYRQTLGQGPEFLTYFQNEAQLEKSRLLSDRFSAERPKGSFSTLEIQRTEQGDSAMYLCASTSQSVNGYTFGSGTRLTVV.